Following are 24 T cell receptor beta chains from one sample sequenced in a study of identical twins. One entry per CDR3 protein, called by TCRdb with MiXCR from the 5' RACE reads. The sample lists roughly 1,500,000 distinct CDR3 sequences, about 31% seen once, with 0.25% to 0.3% in the top ten. The sequenced sample was cord blood. The receptor source for this set is a newborn girl in good health.

The V call is TRBV12-3 or TRBV12-4, the J call TRBJ2-7; D perhaps matches TRBD1 (5 bases). The CDR3 spans 16 residues. With 1 base removed from V and 1 base from J, the gap between germline ends came to 14 bases. CDR3 amino acids: CASSLEGSVPSYEQYF. The CDR3 DNA reads as TGTGCCAGCAGTTTAGAGGGGTCAGTGCCTTCCTACGAGCAGTACTTC.

This clonotype was recorded at least ten times. The chain recombines TRBV12-3 or TRBV12-4 with TRBJ2-1, with 7 nucleotides matching TRBD2. The CDR3 sequence is 11 residues long. V trimming: 5 bases; J trimming: 14 bases; junction bases outside the gene matches: 6. As DNA, the CDR3 is TGTGCCAGCAGTCGAGGACTAGGCGAGTTCTTC. This gives the protein CASSRGLGEFF.

V gene TRBV5-1 combines with J gene TRBJ2-3; either TRBD1 or TRBD2 may fit D (7 bases each). This CDR3 spans 14 amino acids. Between the trimmed V and J ends, which lost 7 bases and 3 bases, there was a span of 15 bases. Germline assignment: CDR1 SGHRS and CDR2 YFSETQ. CDR3 protein: CASEGGGGTDTQYF. CDR3 bases: TGCGCCAGCGAGGGAGGGGGCGGGACAGATACGCAGTATTTT.

This clonotype showed up just a few times. V gene TRBV20-1 combines with J gene TRBJ2-3; D unclear. Germline lookup yields CDR1 DFQATT and CDR2 SNEGSKA (reference sequence). The length of the CDR3 is 15 residues. V shed 0 bases and J shed 3 bases, with 13 bases lying between them. The CDR3: CSARDMGYRTDTQYF. The CDR3 bases are TGCAGTGCTAGAGATATGGGGTATCGAACAGATACGCAGTATTTT.

V is TRBV7-6 and J is TRBJ1-1; 7 nucleotides line up with TRBD1. The trim removed 3 bases at V and 5 bases at J, leaving 6 bases unmatched. CDR1 and CDR2 (germline): SGHVS, FNYEAQ. This CDR3 has 14 residues. CDR3 in DNA: TGTGCCAGCAGCTTTTTGCCAGGGGGGACTGAAGCTTTCTTT. It codes for CASSFLPGGTEAFF.

The chain recombines TRBV6-5 with TRBJ2-7, with D unresolved. The CDR3 is made up of 14 amino acids. Per germline, CDR1 MNHEY and CDR2 SVGAGI. Trimming pared 4 bases from V and 0 bases from J, leaving 10 bases between. The CDR3 is CASSCSSNSYEQYF. In DNA, the CDR3 is TGTGCCAGCAGTTGCTCGAGTAACTCCTACGAGCAGTACTTC.

V gene TRBV14 combines with J gene TRBJ2-7, with TRBD1 matching over 8 bases. The CDR3 is made up of 17 amino acids. From germline, CDR1 is SGHDN and CDR2 FVKESK. V lost 1 base to trimming and J lost 2 bases; unmatched junction nucleotides: 10. CDR3 sequence (DNA): TGTGCCAGCAGCCAAGGAGTACGACAGGGGAGAACCTACGAGCAGTACTTC. This codes for CASSQGVRQGRTYEQYF.

This clonotype came up a few times. CDR3: CASSTGGEGTQYF. The CDR3 nucleotides are TGTGCCAGCAGCACAGGGGGTGAGGGGACCCAGTACTTC. This chain joins TRBV28 and TRBJ2-5; 8 bases map to TRBD1. CDR1 and CDR2 (germline): MDHEN, SYDVKM. The CDR3 is made up of 13 amino acids. After removal of 6 bases from V and 7 bases from J, the junction contained 7 bases not matched to a gene. Complete variable domain (other parts from reference TRBV28 and TRBJ2-5): DVKVTQSSRYLVKRTGEKVFLECVQDMDHENMFWYRQDPGLGLRLIYFSYDVKMKEKGDIPEGYSVSREKKERFSLILESASTNQTSMYLCASSTGGEGTQYFGPGTRLLVL.

This sequence joins TRBV20-1 and TRBJ2-7; 13 nucleotides align to TRBD2. V lost 3 bases to trimming and J lost 0 bases; unmatched junction nucleotides: 2. Germline CDR1 is DFQATT and CDR2 is SNEGSKA (reference sequence). This CDR3 region has 15 residues. CDR3 protein: CSASTSGRASYEQYF. The DNA for the CDR3 is TGCAGTGCTAGTACTAGCGGGAGGGCCTCCTACGAGCAGTACTTC.

This chain joins TRBV6-6 and TRBJ1-2; no reliable D call. CDR1 is MNHNY and CDR2 is SVGAGI in the germline V gene (reference sequence). Trimming left V 2 bases short and J 10 bases short, with 20 bases between. The CDR3 totals 15 residues. CDR3 coding DNA: TGTGCCAGCAGTTACGCTCATCAGGACCTAAGTTTCTACACCTTC. Its translation: CASSYAHQDLSFYTF.

V gene TRBV27 combines with J gene TRBJ2-5; D is unclear. The ends were cut back, 5 bases at V and 4 bases at J, with 20 bases in the middle. In germline, CDR1 is MNHEY, CDR2 SMNVEV (reference sequence). The CDR3 contains 16 residues. The CDR3 DNA reads TGTGCCAGCAGTGCTAACCGGGTCCCCAGAAGAGAGACCCAGTACTTC. Protein sequence: CASSANRVPRRETQYF.

The sample holds many counts of this clonotype. This rearrangement joins TRBV27 to TRBJ2-4; possibly TRBD2 for D (6 bases). The V and J ends lost 1 base and 1 base respectively, with 17 bases between them. Germline V CDR1 and CDR2: MNHEY, SMNVEV (reference sequence). The CDR3 is 18 amino acids. CDR3 coding DNA: TGTGCCAGCAGTTTATTCGGCTTACAGGCGGGGGCCAAAAACATTCAGTACTTC. It is translated as CASSLFGLQAGAKNIQYF.

The chain has TRBV5-1 and TRBJ1-5; 8 positions agree with TRBD1. Looked up from germline, CDR1 is SGHRS and CDR2 is YFSETQ. The CDR3 contains 14 residues. With 5 bases clipped from V and 3 bases from J, the junction kept 4 bases outside the gene matches. The CDR3 DNA follows: TGCGCCAGCAGACCGGGACAGGCCAATCAGCCCCAGCATTTT. Its protein is CASRPGQANQPQHF.

This clonotype occurred a few times. This chain connects TRBV20-1 to TRBJ1-5; TRBD1 matches at 8 bases. V shed 2 bases and J 7 bases; nucleotides not matched to a gene: 7. The CDR3 runs 14 residues. CDR1 DFQATT and CDR2 SNEGSKA come from the germline V gene (reference sequence). The CDR3 loop reads CSARKDRVSQPQHF. The CDR3 DNA follows: TGCAGTGCTAGAAAGGACAGGGTGAGCCAGCCCCAGCATTTT.

This clonotype was observed a handful of times. This sequence joins TRBV15 and TRBJ2-1; tentative D call: TRBD2 (5 bases). The CDR3 contains 15 residues. Trimming shortened V by 1 base and J by 2 bases, and 9 bases separated the two germline ends. Germline V CDR1 and CDR2: LNHNV, YYDKDF (reference sequence). Written as DNA, the CDR3 is TGTGCCACCAGCAGAGGGGCTAGCCCCTACAATGAGCAGTTCTTC. Its translation is CATSRGASPYNEQFF.

Notes on this clonotype: Its ends do not fully match the called genes, so a read error is possible. The V gene is TRBV20-1, the J gene TRBJ2-5; D unresolved. The CDR3 covers 14 residues. Germline values: CDR1 DFQATT, CDR2 SNEGSKA (reference sequence). The CDR3 nucleotides are TGCAGTGTTAGATTACTTCCTATGGGGAATGAGCAGTACTTC. Its protein is CSVRLLPMGNEQYF.

This clonotype was observed a handful of times. The chain links TRBV20-1 to TRBJ2-7; 15 nucleotides line up with TRBD2. Germline V gives CDR1 DFQATT, CDR2 SNEGSKA (reference sequence). J lost 4 bases, V lost 5 bases, and 6 bases had no gene match. This CDR3 region has 15 residues. This CDR3 reads CSAWGLAGGRYEQYF. The CDR3 DNA reads TGCAGTGCTTGGGGACTAGCGGGGGGAAGGTACGAGCAGTACTTC.

This clonotype was detected a few times. This chain uses TRBV12-3 or TRBV12-4 with TRBJ2-7; D not certain. V lost 5 bases, J lost 2 bases, and 7 bases lay in between. CDR3 length: 12 amino acids. This CDR3 reads CASSNLPYEQYF. CDR3 DNA sequence: TGTGCCAGCAGTAACCTCCCCTACGAGCAGTACTTC.

The chain couples TRBV7-9 to TRBJ1-4; D uncertain. Trimming shortened V by 5 bases and J by 6 bases, and 10 bases separated the two germline ends. This CDR3 has 13 residues. Per the germline V gene, CDR1 is SEHNR and CDR2 is FQNEAQ (reference sequence). This CDR3 reads CASSGVVYEKLFF. CDR3 nucleotide sequence: TGTGCCAGCAGCGGCGTCGTTTATGAAAAACTGTTTTTT.

The sample holds many counts of this clonotype. The V and J genes are TRBV5-1 and TRBJ2-3; either TRBD1 or TRBD2 may supply D (5 bases each). Germline loops: CDR1 SGHRS, CDR2 YFSETQ. V lost 0 bases, J lost 3 bases, and 11 bases lay in between. This CDR3 has 15 residues. CDR3 nucleotides: TGCGCCAGCAGCTTGGCCGGGGCAGAGACAGATACGCAGTATTTT. It yields the protein CASSLAGAETDTQYF.

The chain uses TRBV20-1 and TRBJ1-3; D perhaps matches TRBD1 (5 bases). V was pared by 3 bases and J by 8 bases, with 8 bases between. Germline-derived CDR1 and CDR2 are DFQATT and SNEGSKA (reference sequence). The CDR3 has 11 residues. The CDR3 coding sequence is TGCAGTGCTAGGGGGGGAGACACCATATATTTT. This codes for CSARGGDTIYF.

This clonotype has just a few counts. This rearrangement joins TRBV12-3 or TRBV12-4 to TRBJ2-6; no firm D call. V lost 1 base and J 0 bases, leaving 7 bases between the germline ends. The CDR3 runs to 16 residues. The CDR3 nucleotides read TGTGCCAGCAGTTTAGGCTTTATCTCTGGGGCCAACGTCCTGACTTTC. This sequence encodes CASSLGFISGANVLTF.

V gene TRBV12-3 or TRBV12-4 combines with J gene TRBJ1-1; possible D gene TRBD1, 5 bases. The CDR3 runs to 16 residues. The V and J ends lost 5 bases and 1 base respectively, with 17 bases between them. CDR3 nucleotides: TGTGCCAGCAGTCCCCTCGGGGGTAGCCCGAACACTGAAGCTTTCTTT. This sequence encodes CASSPLGGSPNTEAFF.

This clonotype came up once. The V call is TRBV4-1, the J call TRBJ2-1, with no clear D. Germline CDR1 MGHRA, CDR2 YSYEKL. Trimming removed 0 bases from V and 0 bases from J, with 9 bases in between. CDR3 length equals 16 residues. The CDR3 nucleotides read TGCGCCAGCAGCCAAGACCTACGTCCCTCCTACAATGAGCAGTTCTTC. This codes for CASSQDLRPSYNEQFF.